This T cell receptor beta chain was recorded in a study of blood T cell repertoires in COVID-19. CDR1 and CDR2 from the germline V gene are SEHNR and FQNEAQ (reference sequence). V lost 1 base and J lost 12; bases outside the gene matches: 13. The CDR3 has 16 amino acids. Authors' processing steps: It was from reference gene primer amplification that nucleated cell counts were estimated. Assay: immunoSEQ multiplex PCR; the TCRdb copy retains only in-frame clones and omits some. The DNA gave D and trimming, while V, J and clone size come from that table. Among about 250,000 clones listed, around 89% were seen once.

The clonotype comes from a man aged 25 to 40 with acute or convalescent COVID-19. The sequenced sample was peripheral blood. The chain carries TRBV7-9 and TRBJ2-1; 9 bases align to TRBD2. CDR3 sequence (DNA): TGTGCCAGCAGCTTAGACGTTTTATTAGCGGGGGAAGGGCAGTTCTTC. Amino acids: CASSLDVLLAGEGQFF.